Listed below are T cell receptor beta chains from one sample, sequenced in a study of blood T cells in healthy people across ages. TCRdb reprocessed the 5' RACE reads with MiXCR, giving one entry per CDR3 protein. The table lists 1.5 million to 2 million distinct CDR3 sequences, approximately 28% of them singletons, with around 7.7% in the top ten. Input material: blood. These TCRs come from a woman younger than 45 in good health. Each CDR3 is given with its conserved first and last residue. The order of the fields is clone size, D gene, V gene, J gene, CDR3 protein, CDR3 DNA. The D gene is left open where the match is weak. Clone size is given for some rows only: seen once, a few or many times, or a class if the clone is expanded.

NA	TRBD2	TRBV27	TRBJ2-1	CASSLDREREGYNEQFF	TGTGCCAGCAGTTTAGATAGAGAGCGGGAGGGATACAATGAGCAGTTCTTC
NA	NA	TRBV5-1	TRBJ1-1	CASGFGTEAFF	TGCGCCAGTGGTTTTGGAACTGAAGCTTTCTTT
many	NA	TRBV7-9	TRBJ2-3	CASRQGTDTQYF	TGTGCCAGCAGGCAGGGAACAGATACGCAGTATTTT
many	NA	TRBV5-1	TRBJ2-3	CASSLSDSGDTQYF	TGCGCCAGCAGCTTGTCCGACTCAGGGGATACGCAGTATTTT
NA	NA	TRBV5-1	TRBJ2-2	CASSLWQTGELFF	TGCGCCAGCAGCTTGTGGCAGACCGGGGAGCTGTTTTTT
many	TRBD2	TRBV27	TRBJ2-7	CASSAGGGAYEQYF	TGTGCCAGCAGTGCCGGGGGGGGCGCCTACGAGCAGTACTTC
NA	NA	TRBV12-3/TRBV12-4	TRBJ2-7	CASSVGHGPTYEQYF	TGTGCCAGCAGCGTAGGACATGGACCTACCTACGAGCAGTACTTC
many	TRBD1	TRBV7-2	TRBJ2-4	CASDRGGIQYF	TGTGCCAGTGACAGGGGGGGGATTCAGTACTTC
NA	NA	TRBV27	TRBJ2-1	CASARKPTLQEQFF	TGTGCCAGCGCTCGGAAACCGACCCTCCAAGAGCAGTTCTTC
few	NA	TRBV29-1	TRBJ2-1	CSVVGSWRSYNEQFF	TGCAGCGTTGTGGGGAGCTGGAGATCTTACAATGAGCAGTTCTTC
few	NA	TRBV5-1	TRBJ2-3	CASSPGQSHTDTQYF	TGCGCCAGCAGCCCAGGACAGTCTCACACAGATACGCAGTATTTT
NA	TRBD1	TRBV20-1	TRBJ2-7	CSVGQGISYNEQYF	TGCAGTGTCGGACAGGGCATCTCCTACAATGAGCAGTACTTC
NA	NA	TRBV12-3/TRBV12-4	TRBJ1-6	CASRRGRNSPLHF	TGTGCCAGCCGACGAGGGCGGAATTCACCCCTCCACTTT
few	NA	TRBV3-1	TRBJ1-2	CASSQVAGLNYGYTF	TGTGCCAGCAGCCAAGTCGCGGGGTTGAACTATGGCTACACCTTC
NA	TRBD1	TRBV20-1	TRBJ2-1	CSARTGTGGRRQFF	TGCAGTGCTAGGACCGGGACAGGAGGTCGAAGGCAGTTCTTC
many	NA	TRBV5-1	TRBJ2-6	CASGWSSGANVLTF	TGCGCCAGCGGTTGGAGCTCTGGGGCCAACGTCCTGACTTTC
NA	NA	TRBV18	TRBJ2-3	CASSAENTQYF	TGTGCCAGCTCAGCGGAGAATACGCAGTATTTT
NA	TRBD1	TRBV28	TRBJ1-4	CASGLDRGQLFF	TGTGCCAGCGGCCTGGACAGGGGCCAACTGTTTTTT
many	TRBD2	TRBV3-1	TRBJ2-7	CASSGGLAGGGTYEQYF	TGTGCCAGCAGCGGCGGACTAGCGGGAGGAGGCACCTACGAGCAGTACTTC
many	TRBD2	TRBV20-1	TRBJ2-7	CSAPGLEYEQYF	TGCAGTGCCCCGGGACTAGAGTACGAGCAGTACTTC
many	NA	TRBV4-3	TRBJ1-2	CASSHFPGGRSYGYTF	TGCGCCAGCAGCCACTTTCCGGGAGGGAGGAGCTATGGCTACACCTTC
NA	TRBD1	TRBV7-9	TRBJ2-1	CASNTWTGGNEQFF	TGTGCCAGCAACACCTGGACAGGTGGGAATGAGCAGTTCTTC
NA	NA	TRBV3-1	TRBJ2-6	CASSQAPPHSGANVLTF	TGTGCCAGCAGCCAAGCCCCGCCCCACTCTGGGGCCAACGTCCTGACTTTC
few	TRBD1	TRBV7-9	TRBJ2-7	CASSAPDRDPGEQYF	TGTGCCAGCAGTGCTCCAGACAGGGATCCCGGCGAGCAGTACTTC
NA	NA	TRBV5-1	TRBJ2-7	CASSLEVTTDEQYF	TGCGCCAGCAGCTTGGAGGTAACTACTGACGAGCAGTACTTC
NA	TRBD1	TRBV3-1	TRBJ2-1	CASSPTRGRGFYNEQFF	TGTGCCAGCAGCCCGACTCGGGGCAGGGGGTTCTACAATGAGCAGTTCTTC
NA	NA	TRBV29-1	TRBJ1-1	CSVHREPRNTEAFF	TGCAGCGTCCACAGGGAGCCGAGGAACACTGAAGCTTTCTTT
NA	NA	TRBV7-9	TRBJ1-6	CASSLVAGASGSPLHF	TGTGCCAGCAGCTTAGTGGCAGGGGCATCGGGTTCACCCCTCCACTTT
NA	NA	TRBV5-6	TRBJ2-1	CASSPEIANEQFF	TGTGCCAGCAGCCCCGAGATAGCCAATGAGCAGTTCTTC
few	TRBD2	TRBV7-3	TRBJ2-5	CTSSFSGGAETQYF	TGTACCAGCAGCTTTAGCGGGGGGGCAGAGACCCAGTACTTC
NA	NA	TRBV19	TRBJ1-1	CASSKGGLVPPNTEAFF	TGTGCCAGTAGTAAGGGGGGACTAGTTCCACCGAACACTGAAGCTTTCTTT
few	NA	TRBV7-9	TRBJ2-3	CASSLGILWLDRTDTQYF	TGTGCCAGCAGCTTAGGGATTCTGTGGCTAGACCGCACAGATACGCAGTATTTT
once	NA	TRBV11-2	TRBJ2-2	CAGSLFVQGKTGELFF	TGTGCCGGCAGCTTATTCGTACAAGGAAAGACCGGGGAGCTGTTTTTT
many	TRBD1	TRBV7-2	TRBJ1-5	CASSSTGGRNQPQHF	TGTGCCAGCAGCTCAACAGGGGGTCGAAATCAGCCCCAGCATTTT
NA	TRBD1	TRBV29-1	TRBJ1-2	CSVAQGADYGYTF	TGCAGCGTTGCCCAGGGGGCGGACTATGGCTACACCTTC
NA	NA	TRBV6-5	TRBJ1-3	CASRGGDGNTIYF	TGTGCCAGCAGGGGTGGAGATGGAAACACCATATATTTT
NA	NA	TRBV6-5	TRBJ1-6	CASSYALRVNSPLHF	TGTGCCAGCAGTTACGCGCTCAGGGTAAATTCACCCCTCCACTTT
NA	NA	TRBV18	TRBJ2-6	CASSLWELSGANVLTF	TGTGCCAGCTCACTTTGGGAGCTCTCTGGGGCCAACGTCCTGACTTTC
NA	TRBD1	TRBV24-1	TRBJ2-1	CATSDGGQDNYNEQFF	TGTGCCACCAGTGACGGGGGACAGGATAACTACAATGAGCAGTTCTTC
few	TRBD1	TRBV29-1	TRBJ1-1	CSVGRTGERAFF	TGCAGCGTTGGCCGAACAGGGGAGAGAGCTTTCTTT
few	NA	TRBV10-3	TRBJ2-5	CAISEVGAGETQYF	TGTGCCATCAGTGAAGTTGGGGCGGGGGAGACCCAGTACTTC
few	TRBD2	TRBV6-1	TRBJ2-1	CASTRERGILNEQFF	TGTGCCAGCACCAGAGAGCGGGGGATTCTCAATGAGCAGTTCTTC
many	NA	TRBV7-7	TRBJ2-5	CASSRRGKQGETQYF	TGTGCCAGCAGCAGGAGGGGGAAACAGGGAGAGACCCAGTACTTC
NA	NA	TRBV7-9	TRBJ2-1	CASSRIELSEQCF	TGTGCCAGCAGTCGTATCGAGTTGAGTGAGCAGTGCTTC
few	NA	TRBV11-2	TRBJ2-7	CASRSPRGLSSYEQYF	TGTGCCAGCAGATCTCCGCGAGGACTCAGCTCCTACGAGCAGTACTTC
few	NA	TRBV5-1	TRBJ2-1	CASTLLGTPYNEQFF	TGCGCCAGCACCCTCCTGGGGACCCCTTACAATGAGCAGTTCTTC
NA	TRBD1	TRBV6-6	TRBJ1-1	CASSYTGTGDTEAFF	TGTGCCAGCAGTTACACCGGGACAGGGGACACTGAAGCTTTCTTT
many	NA	TRBV10-3	TRBJ2-5	CAIRPGAEQETQYF	TGTGCCATCAGACCGGGGGCAGAACAAGAGACCCAGTACTTC
NA	NA	TRBV4-2	TRBJ2-5	CASSPIDGGVETQYF	TGTGCCAGCAGCCCAATAGATGGGGGCGTTGAGACCCAGTACTTC
many	NA	TRBV7-2	TRBJ2-7	CASTPRTGEQYF	TGTGCCAGCACCCCGAGGACCGGGGAGCAGTACTTC
few	NA	TRBV30	TRBJ2-5	CAWRGILQETQYF	TGTGCCTGGAGGGGGATTTTACAAGAGACCCAGTACTTC
NA	TRBD2	TRBV3-1	TRBJ2-1	CASSQEGRGRAYNEQFF	TGTGCCAGCAGCCAAGAAGGTCGGGGGAGGGCCTACAATGAGCAGTTCTTC
few	NA	TRBV7-9	TRBJ2-1	CASSSSRTETVYNEQFF	TGTGCCAGCAGCTCATCGAGGACGGAGACAGTATACAATGAGCAGTTCTTC